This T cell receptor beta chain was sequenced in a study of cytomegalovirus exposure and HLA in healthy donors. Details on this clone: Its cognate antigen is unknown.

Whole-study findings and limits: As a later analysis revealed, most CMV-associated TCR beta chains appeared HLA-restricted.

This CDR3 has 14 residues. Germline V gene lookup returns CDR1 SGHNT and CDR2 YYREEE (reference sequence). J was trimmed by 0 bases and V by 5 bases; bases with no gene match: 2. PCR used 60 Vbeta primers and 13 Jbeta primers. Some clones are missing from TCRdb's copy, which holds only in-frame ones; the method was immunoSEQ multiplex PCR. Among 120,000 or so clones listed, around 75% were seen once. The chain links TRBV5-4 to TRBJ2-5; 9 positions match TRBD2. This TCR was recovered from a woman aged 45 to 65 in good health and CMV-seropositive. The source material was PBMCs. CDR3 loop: CASRSGGYQETQYF. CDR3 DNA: TGTGCCAGCAGGAGCGGGGGGTACCAAGAGACCCAGTACTTC.